The 25 T cell receptor beta chains reported below all come from one sample, sequenced in a study of identical twins. TCRdb ran MiXCR on the 5' RACE reads and lists one entry per CDR3 protein. The sample has 1.5 million to 2 million distinct CDR3 sequences, roughly a third seen once. Sample: cord blood. The receptors originated from a newborn girl in good health.

Points on this clonotype: A read error is possible here, since a much larger clone lies one base away. This rearrangement joins TRBV28 to TRBJ2-5, with D perhaps matching TRBD1 (5 bases). The end of the DNA is better explained by TRBJ2-1, so the J call may be wrong. The germline V gene has CDR1 MDHEN and CDR2 SYDVKM. CDR3 length: 13 amino acids. The CDR3 sequence: CASVAAGQETQFF. The CDR3 DNA reads TGTGCCAGCGTAGCAGCAGGACAAGAGACCCAGTTCTTC.

Concerning this clonotype itself: This clone may be a read error of a much larger clone one base away. DNA for the CDR3: TGTGCCAGCGGCTTAACCCGGGCTAGCGGGATAGTAGATACGCAGTATTTT. Amino acid sequence: CASGLTRASGIVDTQYF. The chain employs TRBV7-6 and TRBJ2-3; 9 nucleotides align to TRBD2. CDR1 is SGHVS, CDR2 FNYEAQ, per germline. This CDR3 is 17 amino acids long.

The genes are TRBV4-2 and TRBJ1-2, with 9 bases lining up with TRBD1. The V segment lost 0 bases and the J segment 2 bases; nucleotides outside the gene matches: 7. The length of the CDR3 is 17 residues. Germline CDR1 reads LGHNA; CDR2 reads YNFKEQ. The CDR3 bases are TGTGCCAGCAGCCAAGATAGTAGGGGACAGGGCAACTATGGCTACACCTTC. Encoded protein: CASSQDSRGQGNYGYTF.

This clonotype was found many times. This sequence joins TRBV12-5 and TRBJ2-1; tentative D call: TRBD2 (5 bases). This CDR3 comprises 13 residues. Germline V gives CDR1 LGHNT, CDR2 FRNRAP. Trimming shortened V by 6 bases and J by 0 bases, and 6 bases separated the two germline ends. CDR3 region: CASGAGSYNEQFF. The CDR3 DNA reads TGTGCTAGTGGCGCGGGCTCCTACAATGAGCAGTTCTTC.

The rearrangement links TRBV12-3 or TRBV12-4 to TRBJ2-7, with D perhaps matching TRBD1 (6 bases). Trimming removed 0 bases at V and 2 bases at J, with 11 bases between. The CDR3 has 15 residues. The CDR3 DNA follows: TGTGCCAGCAGTTTAGCGGGCAGGGGAACCTACGAGCAGTACTTC. This encodes CASSLAGRGTYEQYF.

This clonotype was picked up a small number of times. V gene TRBV7-9 combines with J gene TRBJ2-3; D not resolved. The CDR3 is made up of 15 amino acids. V was clipped by 2 bases and J by 0 bases, with 9 bases between them. Looked up from germline, CDR1 is SEHNR and CDR2 is FQNEAQ (reference sequence). The CDR3 DNA follows: TGTGCCAGCAGCTTACGCAAATATAGCACAGATACGCAGTATTTT. Residues: CASSLRKYSTDTQYF.

This clonotype was detected only a few times. V is TRBV27 and J is TRBJ2-7; D may be TRBD2 (7 bases). V was clipped by 10 bases and J by 0 bases, with 19 bases between them. Germline assignment: CDR1 MNHEY and CDR2 SMNVEV (reference sequence). The CDR3 is 15 amino acids. In DNA, the CDR3 is TGTGCCACCTGGAAACCGGGGGGCGGCTCCTACGAGCAGTACTTC. It codes for CATWKPGGGSYEQYF.

This chain uses TRBV4-1 with TRBJ1-1; D perhaps matches TRBD1 (5 bases). V was clipped by 6 bases and J by 1 base, with 12 bases between them. The CDR3 consists of 14 residues. Germline lookup yields CDR1 MGHRA and CDR2 YSYEKL. CDR3 coding DNA: TGCGCCAGCAGACGGCCCGGGGGGAACACTGAAGCTTTCTTT. Its protein is CASRRPGGNTEAFF.

The J gene is TRBJ2-5, the V gene TRBV20-1; TRBD2 agrees at 8 bases. Near its end, the DNA agrees better with TRBJ2-7, so the J call may be wrong. CDR1 and CDR2 (germline): DFQATT, SNEGSKA (reference sequence). The length of the CDR3 is 14 residues. CDR3 amino acids: CSAGPSAGASEQYF. CDR3 nucleotides: TGCAGTGCAGGGCCGTCAGCGGGAGCGTCCGAGCAGTACTTC.

The V gene is TRBV20-1, the J gene TRBJ1-6; no clear D gene. Germline CDR1 DFQATT, CDR2 SNEGSKA (reference sequence). Trimming pared 6 bases from V and 2 bases from J, leaving 14 bases between. The CDR3 loop spans 15 amino acids. CDR3 in DNA: TGCAGTGCGAAGTGGGAGGGCACCTATAATTCACCCCTCCACTTT. It encodes CSAKWEGTYNSPLHF.

This clonotype has more than one count but fewer than ten. The chain carries TRBV4-2 and TRBJ2-5; the D gene could be TRBD1 or TRBD2 (5 bases each). The germline V and J ends were trimmed by 2 bases and 5 bases, with 24 bases remaining between them. Germline lookup yields CDR1 LGHNA and CDR2 YNFKEQ. The length of the CDR3 is 18 residues. CDR3 amino acids: CASSQLPGGGNFGETQYF. The CDR3, as DNA: TGTGCCAGCAGCCAACTTCCGGGTGGGGGTAACTTCGGGGAGACCCAGTACTTC.

CDR3 sequence: CASSESGTSGTYEQYF. The CDR3 DNA reads as TGTGCCAGCAGTGAGTCCGGGACTAGCGGGACCTACGAGCAGTACTTC. The V call is TRBV25-1, the J call TRBJ2-7; 13 positions agree with TRBD2. V was pared by 3 bases and J by 2 bases, with 4 bases of the junction left unmatched. CDR3 size: 16 residues. Germline values: CDR1 MGHDK, CDR2 SYGVNS.

In this sample, this clonotype turned up a few times. The chain employs TRBV6-2 or TRBV6-3 and TRBJ2-1; D possibly matches TRBD1 or TRBD2 (6 bases each). CDR1 and CDR2 from the germline V gene are MNHEY and SVGEGT. This CDR3 comprises 15 residues. Trimming shortened V by 0 bases and J by 8 bases, and 14 bases separated the two germline ends. This CDR3 is CASSYSRGVGYEQFF. The CDR3 nucleotides read TGTGCCAGCAGTTACTCGAGGGGGGTTGGGTATGAGCAGTTCTTC.

The genes are TRBV18 and TRBJ1-2; D not certain. The CDR3 length is 15 residues. Trimming removed 1 base from V and 0 bases from J, with 9 bases in between. Per germline, CDR1 KGHSH and CDR2 LQKENI. The CDR3 region is CASSPLPGPNYGYTF. As DNA, the CDR3 is TGTGCCAGCTCACCACTCCCCGGGCCTAACTATGGCTACACCTTC. Together with reference TRBV18 and TRBJ1-2, the CDR3 gives the full variable domain: NAGVMQNPRHLVRRRGQEARLRCSPMKGHSHVYWYRQLPEEGLKFMVYLQKENIIDESGMPKERFSAEFPKEGPSILRIQQVVRGDSAAYFCASSPLPGPNYGYTFGSGTRLTVV.

This clonotype was seen at least ten times. This chain links TRBV20-1 with TRBJ2-5; the D is unclear. The CDR3 covers 10 residues. The V end was cut by 7 bases, the J end by 4 bases, with 7 bases between. The germline V gene encodes CDR1 DFQATT and CDR2 SNEGSKA (reference sequence). The CDR3 sequence: CSGWIETQYF. The CDR3 region has the DNA TGCAGTGGGTGGATAGAGACCCAGTACTTC.

The chain combines TRBV5-1 with TRBJ2-7, with a possible D match to TRBD1 (6 bases). Trimming took off 4 bases at V and 10 bases at J, with 21 bases between the two ends. Germline V lookup: CDR1 SGHRS, CDR2 YFSETQ. The CDR3 is made up of 14 amino acids. This CDR3 reads CASSTTGFQEAQYF. The CDR3, as DNA: TGCGCCAGCAGCACGACAGGTTTTCAAGAGGCCCAGTACTTC.

There are a few counts of this clonotype. V gene TRBV2 combines with J gene TRBJ1-4; D might be TRBD1 (5 bases). Trimming stripped 4 bases from V and 5 bases from J, with 14 bases between. This CDR3 has 15 amino acids. The germline CDR1 and CDR2 sequences are SNHLY and FYNNEI. CDR3: CASSVMGTLNEKLFF. Written as DNA, the CDR3 is TGTGCCAGCAGTGTCATGGGGACTCTCAATGAAAAACTGTTTTTT.

Note on this clonotype: A single base separates this from a much larger clone, so it may be a read error. V usage is TRBV5-1 and J usage is TRBJ2-1, with 9 bases aligning to TRBD2. Germline CDR1 reads SGHRS; CDR2 reads YFSETQ. There are 15 residues in the CDR3. V lost 4 bases, J lost 10 bases, and 12 bases stayed unmatched. The CDR3 coding sequence is TGCGCCAGCAGCCTGAGTAGCGGGAGTTTTTACGAGCAGTTCTTC. This gives the protein CASSLSSGSFYEQFF.

V is TRBV4-2 and J is TRBJ2-7; D is perhaps TRBD1 (6 bases). CDR3 length equals 17 residues. V was shortened by 1 base and J by 0 bases, with 16 bases between the two germline ends. CDR1 LGHNA and CDR2 YNFKEQ come from the germline V gene. The CDR3 loop is CASSQGRGILSSYEQYF. For the CDR3, the DNA is TGTGCCAGCAGCCAAGGAAGGGGGATTTTGAGCTCCTACGAGCAGTACTTC.

The chain recombines TRBV4-1 with TRBJ1-6; TRBD1 aligns across 8 bases. Per the germline V gene, CDR1 is MGHRA and CDR2 is YSYEKL. This CDR3 is 16 amino acids long. V was pared by 0 bases and J by 10 bases, with 8 bases of the junction left unmatched. CDR3 in amino acids: CASSQDDRGLWSPLHF. The CDR3 DNA sequence: TGCGCCAGCAGCCAAGACGACAGGGGCTTGTGGTCACCCCTCCACTTT.

The gene calls are TRBV12-3 or TRBV12-4 and TRBJ2-7; 8 bases agree with TRBD1. This CDR3 spans 14 amino acids. V lost 5 bases, J lost 5 bases, and 8 bases stayed unmatched. The CDR3 region is CASSKSTGAHEQYF. The CDR3, as DNA: TGTGCCAGCAGTAAATCGACAGGGGCCCACGAGCAGTACTTC.

The chain uses TRBV7-2 and TRBJ2-3; TRBD1 or TRBD2 may be the D gene (7 bases each). Germline V CDR1 and CDR2: SGHTA, FQGNSA. The CDR3 contains 16 residues. Trimming stripped 1 base from V and 3 bases from J, with 14 bases between. The CDR3, as DNA: TGTGCCAGCAGCTTAGGGTACCAGGGGGGGACAGATACGCAGTATTTT. This gives the protein CASSLGYQGGTDTQYF.

The rearrangement uses TRBV7-2 and TRBJ1-1; D is perhaps TRBD1 (6 bases). This CDR3 has 16 residues. V shed 5 bases and J shed 0 bases, with 16 bases lying between them. Germline assignment: CDR1 SGHTA and CDR2 FQGNSA. The CDR3 spells CASSGTYRTVNTEAFF. In nucleotides, the CDR3 is TGTGCCAGCAGCGGAACTTACAGGACAGTGAACACTGAAGCTTTCTTT.

This clonotype was picked up a small number of times. The chain couples TRBV7-9 to TRBJ2-5; D remains ambiguous. The J call is in doubt because the DNA end fits TRBJ2-7 better. Germline CDR1 SEHNR, CDR2 FQNEAQ (reference sequence). CDR3 length: 13 residues. The CDR3 loop reads CASSSRPSYEQYF. CDR3 coding DNA: TGTGCCAGCAGCTCCCGGCCTTCCTACGAGCAGTACTTC.

In DNA form, the CDR3 reads TGTGCCAGCAGCCAAGTCACAGCGGGAGGGTTCTCCTACAATGAGCAGTTCTTC. Protein sequence: CASSQVTAGGFSYNEQFF. The chain is built from TRBV4-2 and TRBJ2-1, with 10 bases lining up with TRBD2. Germline V gene data show CDR1 as LGHNA and CDR2 as YNFKEQ. The CDR3 extends over 18 amino acids. J gave up 0 bases and V 1 base, and 6 bases lay outside the gene matches.